This T cell receptor (beta chain) was recorded in a study of T-cell reconstitution after alpha-beta-depleted transplantation in children (dated by TCRdb to 2015 to 2016). Background on the whole study: T-cell immune reconstitution after TCRalphabeta/CD19-depleted allogeneic hematopoietic cell transplantation in children was quantitatively tracked in the study by means of TCR repertoire profiling.

Library preparation employed PCR. The listed sequencing device is Illumina HiSeq 2500. Molecular barcoding was employed in the preparation of TCR libraries, with unique molecular identifiers being used to normalize TCRbeta repertoire quantification. TCRdb ran its own pipeline on the public reads, namely fastp trimming at Q25 and MiXCR clone calling, and kept in-frame beta chains. Merged by CDR3 protein, the rows form single entries marked with the most common genes and DNA. This sample has some 590,000 distinct CDR3 sequences in its table, and more than 9% of those were observed once. The top ten constitute about 4.2% of the sample. Points on this clonotype: This receptor's antigen is unknown. Base qualities are not recorded, but no much larger clone differs from it by a single base.

Taken from the germline V gene, the CDR1 and CDR2 loops are SGHTA and FQGNSA. The CDR3 holds 16 amino acids from the cysteine to the phenylalanine. The DNA shown is the 48-base CDR3, in frame from base 1. The V end loses 2 bases and the J end loses 0 bases, and a stretch of 14 bases separates them. The sequence was obtained from a human donor who donated a stem cell graft to a child with acute myeloid leukemia. The source was PBMCs from the stem cell graft donor, collected from the stem cell graft. In this chain, TRBV7-2 is recombined with TRBJ2-7, with the D gene not clear enough to name. The nucleotides are TGTGCCAGCAGCTTATTGAATGGGCTTAGCTCCTACGAGCAGTACTTC. This sequence encodes CASSLLNGLSSYEQYF.